This T cell receptor (beta chain) was profiled in a study of technical replicates of blood from a few donors. The germline V gene encodes CDR1 MDHEN and CDR2 SYDVKM. V was clipped by 4 bases and J by 3 bases, with 15 bases between them. The CDR3 runs to 15 residues. Sequencing used immunoSEQ multiplex PCR; TCRdb keeps in-frame clones, though not all of them. Among about 83,000 clones listed, around 90% were seen once. The chain employs TRBV28 and TRBJ1-1, with a weak D call TRBD1 (6 bases). This sequence originates from a human donor in good health. The sample consisted of T cells isolated from PBMCs. The CDR3 nucleotides read TGTGCCAGCAGTTCCTTGAGGCCAGGGGACACTGAAGCTTTCTTT. Translated, it gives CASSSLRPGDTEAFF.